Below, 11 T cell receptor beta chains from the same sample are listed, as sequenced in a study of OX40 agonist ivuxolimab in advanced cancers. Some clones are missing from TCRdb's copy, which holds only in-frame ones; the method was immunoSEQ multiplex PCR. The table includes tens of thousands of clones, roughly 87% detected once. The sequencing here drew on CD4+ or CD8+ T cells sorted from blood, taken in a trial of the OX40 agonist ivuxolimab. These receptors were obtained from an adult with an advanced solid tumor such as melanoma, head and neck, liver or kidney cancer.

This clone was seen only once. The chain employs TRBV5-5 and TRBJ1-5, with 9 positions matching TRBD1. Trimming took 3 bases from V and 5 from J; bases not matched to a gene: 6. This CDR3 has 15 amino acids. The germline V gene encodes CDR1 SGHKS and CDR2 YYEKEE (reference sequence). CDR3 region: CASSYLDRGDQPQHF. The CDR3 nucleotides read TGTGCCAGCAGCTACCTAGACAGGGGGGATCAGCCCCAGCATTTT.

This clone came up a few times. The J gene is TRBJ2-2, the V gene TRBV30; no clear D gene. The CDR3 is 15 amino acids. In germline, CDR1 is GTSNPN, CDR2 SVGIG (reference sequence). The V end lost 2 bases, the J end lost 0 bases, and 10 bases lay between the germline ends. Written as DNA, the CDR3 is TGTGCCTGGAGTCGCGCAGACACGAACACCGGGGAGCTGTTTTTT. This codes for CAWSRADTNTGELFF.

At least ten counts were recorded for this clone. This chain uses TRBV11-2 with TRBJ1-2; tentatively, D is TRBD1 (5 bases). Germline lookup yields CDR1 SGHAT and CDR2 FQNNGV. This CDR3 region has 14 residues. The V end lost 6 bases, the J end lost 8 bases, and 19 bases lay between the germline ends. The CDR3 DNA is TGTGCCAGCAGTTCTGAGGGGAGGATAGTGGGCTACACCTTC. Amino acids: CASSSEGRIVGYTF.

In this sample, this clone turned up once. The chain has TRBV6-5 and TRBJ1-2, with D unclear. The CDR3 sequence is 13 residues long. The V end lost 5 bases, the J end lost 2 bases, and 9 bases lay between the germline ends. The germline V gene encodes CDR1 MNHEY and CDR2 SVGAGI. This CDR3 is CASSVHSNYGYTF. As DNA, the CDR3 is TGTGCCAGCAGTGTGCACAGCAACTATGGCTACACCTTC.

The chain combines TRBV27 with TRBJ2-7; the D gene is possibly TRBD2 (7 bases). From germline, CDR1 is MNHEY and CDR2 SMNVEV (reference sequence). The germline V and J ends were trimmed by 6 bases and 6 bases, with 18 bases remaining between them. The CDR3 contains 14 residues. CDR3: CASSGGTGASEQYF. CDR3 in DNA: TGTGCCAGCAGCGGGGGGACGGGGGCGAGCGAGCAGTACTTC.

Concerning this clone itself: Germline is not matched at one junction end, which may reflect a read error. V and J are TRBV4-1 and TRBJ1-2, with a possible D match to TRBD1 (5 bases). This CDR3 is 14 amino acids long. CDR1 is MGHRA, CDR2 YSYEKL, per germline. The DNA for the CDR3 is TGCGCCTGCAGCCAAGATGAGGGACGCCACGGCTACACCTTC. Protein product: CACSQDEGRHGYTF.

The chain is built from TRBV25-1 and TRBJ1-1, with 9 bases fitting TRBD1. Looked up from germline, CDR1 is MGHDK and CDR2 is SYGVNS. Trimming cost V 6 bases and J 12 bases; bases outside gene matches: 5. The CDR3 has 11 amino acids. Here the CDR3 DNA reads TGTGCCAGCAGGGCACAGGGGGCGACTTTCTTT. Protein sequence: CASRAQGATFF.

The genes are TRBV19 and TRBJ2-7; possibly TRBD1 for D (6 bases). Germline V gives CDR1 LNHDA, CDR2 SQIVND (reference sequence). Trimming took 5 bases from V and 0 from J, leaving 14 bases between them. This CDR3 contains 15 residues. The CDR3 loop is CASSFRQVSSYEQYF. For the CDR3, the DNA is TGTGCCAGTAGTTTCCGACAGGTCAGCTCCTACGAGCAGTACTTC.

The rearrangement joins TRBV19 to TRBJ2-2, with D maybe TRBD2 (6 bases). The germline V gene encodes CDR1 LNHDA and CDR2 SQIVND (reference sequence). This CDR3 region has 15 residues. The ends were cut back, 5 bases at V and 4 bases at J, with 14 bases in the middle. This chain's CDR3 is CASSQAGWGTGELFF. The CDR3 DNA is TGTGCCAGTAGTCAGGCGGGGTGGGGCACCGGGGAGCTGTTTTTT.

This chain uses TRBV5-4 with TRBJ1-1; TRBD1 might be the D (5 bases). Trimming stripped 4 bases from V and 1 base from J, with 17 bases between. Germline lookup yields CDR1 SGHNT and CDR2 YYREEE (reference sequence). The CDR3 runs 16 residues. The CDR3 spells CASSPGGLLKNTEAFF. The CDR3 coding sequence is TGTGCCAGCAGCCCGGGGGGACTCCTCAAGAACACTGAAGCTTTCTTT.

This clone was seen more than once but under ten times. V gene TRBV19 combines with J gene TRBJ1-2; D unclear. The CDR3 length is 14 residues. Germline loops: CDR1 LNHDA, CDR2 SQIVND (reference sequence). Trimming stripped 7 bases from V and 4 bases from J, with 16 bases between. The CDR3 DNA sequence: TGTGCCAGTACCGCCCCGAGCGTAACCTATGGCTACACCTTC. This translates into CASTAPSVTYGYTF. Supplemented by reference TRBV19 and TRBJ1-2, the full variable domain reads DGGITQSPKYLFRKEGQNVTLSCEQNLNHDAMYWYRQDPGQGLRLIYYSQIVNDFQKGDIAEGYSVSREKKESFPLTVTSAQKNPTAFYLCASTAPSVTYGYTFGSGTRLTVV.